The next 26 T cell receptor beta chains were all read from a single sample in a study of OX40 agonist ivuxolimab in advanced cancers. Libraries were prepared by immunoSEQ multiplex PCR; TCRdb keeps only in-frame clonotypes and omits some of them. The sample carries 35,000 to 50,000 clones, 75% to 90% recorded once. The sample consisted of CD4+ or CD8+ T cells sorted from blood, taken in a trial of the OX40 agonist ivuxolimab. Receptors were obtained from an adult with an advanced solid tumor such as melanoma, head and neck, liver or kidney cancer.

V and J are TRBV30 and TRBJ2-5; 7 nucleotides agree with TRBD2. The J segment lost 1 base and the V segment lost 4 bases, leaving 9 bases of the junction unmatched. From germline, CDR1 is GTSNPN and CDR2 SVGIG (reference sequence). The CDR3 runs to 15 residues. The CDR3 DNA sequence: TGTGCCTGGAACGTAGCGGGCGCACCCCAAGAGACCCAGTACTTC. Translation gives CAWNVAGAPQETQYF.

This clone was counted once. The chain has TRBV2 and TRBJ2-5, with 8 bases that match TRBD1. The length of the CDR3 is 12 residues. Germline V gene data show CDR1 as SNHLY and CDR2 as FYNNEI. V lost 4 bases to trimming and J lost 7 bases; unmatched junction nucleotides: 2. The CDR3 DNA is TGTGCCAGCAGTGGACAGGGGACGACCCAGTACTTC. This translates into CASSGQGTTQYF. Supplemented by reference TRBV2 and TRBJ2-5, the full variable domain reads EPEVTQTPSHQVTQMGQEVILRCVPISNHLYFYWYRQILGQKVEFLVSFYNNEISEKSEIFDDQFSVERPDGSNFTLKIRSTKLEDSAMYFCASSGQGTTQYFGPGTRLLVL.

The gene calls are TRBV2 and TRBJ1-2, with D uncertain. The V gene's germline CDR1 is SNHLY and CDR2 FYNNEI. V lost 2 bases to trimming and J lost 5 bases, with 12 bases between them. CDR3 length: 14 residues. CDR3 in amino acids: CASSEREGGYGYTF. The CDR3 DNA is TGTGCCAGCAGTGAAAGGGAGGGAGGGTATGGCTACACCTTC.

This clone turned up a few times. V gene TRBV18 combines with J gene TRBJ2-3; 8 nucleotides match TRBD2. The CDR3 extends over 15 amino acids. Germline V gene lookup returns CDR1 KGHSH and CDR2 LQKENI. With V trimmed by 3 bases and J by 9 bases, 11 bases remained unmatched. CDR3 nucleotide sequence: TGTGCCAGCTCACCGCTTAACCCGGGAGGGGGGACGCAGTATTTT. The encoded protein is CASSPLNPGGGTQYF. Based on the CDR3 plus reference TRBV18 and TRBJ2-3, the full variable domain is NAGVMQNPRHLVRRRGQEARLRCSPMKGHSHVYWYRQLPEEGLKFMVYLQKENIIDESGMPKERFSAEFPKEGPSILRIQQVVRGDSAAYFCASSPLNPGGGTQYFGPGTRLTVL.

The chain has TRBV5-1 and TRBJ2-7; D might be TRBD1 (5 bases). The germline gives CDR1 SGHRS, CDR2 YFSETQ. CDR3 length: 13 amino acids. Trimming stripped 5 bases from V and 4 bases from J, with 13 bases between. In DNA form, the CDR3 reads TGCGCCAGCAGAGTGCAGGGTTCGTACGAGCAGTACTTC. Encoded protein: CASRVQGSYEQYF.

The J gene is TRBJ2-3, the V gene TRBV30; TRBD2 agrees at 9 bases. J lost 6 bases, V lost 0 bases, and 7 bases had no gene match. This CDR3 contains 15 residues. Germline loops: CDR1 GTSNPN, CDR2 SVGIG (reference sequence). The CDR3 region has the DNA TGTGCCTGGAGTGTATTAGCGGGAGTTAGTGATACGCAGTATTTT. This gives the protein CAWSVLAGVSDTQYF.

This sequence joins TRBV5-4 and TRBJ2-7; no clear D gene. The CDR3 sequence is 14 residues long. V was cut by 0 bases and J by 7 bases, with 14 bases left in between. Germline values: CDR1 SGHNT, CDR2 YYREEE (reference sequence). The CDR3 protein is CASSLGTAFEEQYV. CDR3 DNA sequence: TGTGCCAGCAGCTTGGGAACTGCCTTTGAAGAGCAGTACGTC.

The chain is built from TRBV7-9 and TRBJ2-7; 9 positions agree with TRBD1. This CDR3 contains 15 residues. The germline V gene has CDR1 SEHNR and CDR2 FQNEAQ (reference sequence). The V and J ends lost 1 base and 4 bases, in that order; junction bases with no gene match: 5. As DNA, the CDR3 is TGTGCCAGCAGCTTAGAAGGACAGGGGTTATACGAGCAGTACGTC. Amino acid sequence: CASSLEGQGLYEQYV.

In the case of this clone: Likely a read error: the CDR3 ends without its conserved phenylalanine or tryptophan. The DNA is left out, because the CDR3 cannot be placed on it with certainty; the CDR3 is given as TCRdb lists it. This chain links TRBV4-3 with TRBJ2-7. Inclusive of both ends, the CDR3 amounts to 14 amino acids. The germline CDR1 and CDR2 sequences are LGHNA and YSLEER. The CDR3 sequence is CASSQAGEYQTTKI.

Comment on this clone: Other DNA sequences in the same sample also yield this CDR3. J is TRBJ2-3 and V is TRBV29-1; D is undetermined. The CDR3 length is 11 residues. Germline CDR1 is SQVTM and CDR2 is ANQGSEA. With 1 base removed from V and 6 bases from J, the gap between germline ends came to 5 bases. Here the CDR3 reads CSVEGADTQYF. The CDR3 coding sequence is TGCAGCGTTGAAGGCGCGGATACGCAGTATTTT.

As concerns this clone: The limits of the CDR3 on the DNA are not certain, so only TCRdb's listed CDR3 is given. The chain is built from TRBV27 and TRBJ2-2; no DNA check was done on the table's D call, TRBD1. 18 amino acids form the CDR3, both terminal residues included. Germline V gene sequence: CDR1 MNHEY, CDR2 SMNVEV (reference sequence). The CDR3 reads CASSSSRQMAANTGELFF.

V and J are TRBV7-8 and TRBJ1-2, with 7 bases matching TRBD1. The CDR3 has 16 amino acids. J lost 5 bases, V lost 1 base, and 10 bases had no gene match. The germline V gene encodes CDR1 SGHVS and CDR2 FQNEAQ. CDR3 sequence: CASSLEGAMAGYGYTF. CDR3 in DNA: TGTGCCAGCAGCTTAGAGGGGGCGATGGCTGGATATGGCTACACCTTC.

CDR3 protein: CASSPEDRSYTDTQYF. CDR3 DNA sequence: TGTGCCAGCTCACCCGAGGACAGATCCTACACAGATACGCAGTATTTT. This sequence joins TRBV18 and TRBJ2-3; possible D gene TRBD1, 6 bases. This CDR3 is built from 16 residues. V gave up 3 bases and J gave up 2 bases, with 15 bases separating them. The germline V gene has CDR1 KGHSH and CDR2 LQKENI.

This chain uses TRBV5-4 with TRBJ1-2; 9 bases are shared with TRBD1. The germline gives CDR1 SGHNT, CDR2 YYREEE (reference sequence). After removal of 2 bases from V and 4 bases from J, the junction contained 6 bases not matched to a gene. The CDR3 spans 15 residues. CDR3: CASSLQGAAAYGYTF. The CDR3 nucleotides read TGTGCCAGCAGCTTACAGGGGGCGGCGGCCTATGGCTACACCTTC.

Remarks on this clone: Its ends do not fully match the called genes, so a read error is possible. This chain connects TRBV6-5 to TRBJ2-5; D gene unclear. The DNA matches TRBJ2-7 better at its end, which makes the J call doubtful. This CDR3 spans 13 amino acids. In germline, CDR1 is MNHEY, CDR2 SVGAGI. CDR3 sequence: CASSYRPSNEQYF. In DNA, the CDR3 is TGTGCCAGCAGTTATCGGCCCTCCAACGAGCAGTACTTC.

The genes are TRBV4-2 and TRBJ2-3, with D perhaps matching TRBD1 (6 bases). Trimming pared 1 base from V and 3 bases from J, leaving 14 bases between. CDR1 LGHNA and CDR2 YNFKEQ come from the germline V gene. The CDR3 covers 16 residues. CDR3 sequence reads: CASSQADRSVTDTQYF. DNA for the CDR3: TGTGCCAGCAGCCAAGCTGACAGGAGCGTGACAGATACGCAGTATTTT.

This chain links TRBV6-5 with TRBJ2-2; maybe TRBD2 (6 bases). V dropped 7 bases and J dropped 4 bases, with 16 bases sitting between them. Germline-derived CDR1 and CDR2 are MNHEY and SVGAGI. The CDR3 extends over 15 amino acids. CDR3 coding DNA: TGTGCCAGCACTCTAATGAGGGGAGGCACCGGGGAGCTGTTTTTT. Encoded protein: CASTLMRGGTGELFF.

The chain links TRBV21-1 to TRBJ1-2. TRBV21-1 is annotated as a pseudogene. This CDR3 is built from 14 residues. For the CDR3, the DNA is TGTGCCAGCAGCAAAGGGACCATAAGTTCCGGCTACACCTTC. This encodes CASSKGTISSGYTF.

The chain joins TRBV19 to TRBJ1-1; D might be TRBD1 (6 bases). Germline CDR1 LNHDA, CDR2 SQIVND (reference sequence). The V end was cut by 3 bases, the J end by 6 bases, with 11 bases between. This CDR3 spans 13 amino acids. CDR3 loop: CASSITGTPEAFF. The CDR3 region has the DNA TGTGCCAGTAGTATCACAGGGACCCCTGAAGCTTTCTTT.

The rearrangement uses TRBV6-1 and TRBJ2-7; 8 nucleotides align to TRBD1. This CDR3 spans 15 amino acids. Germline CDR1 and CDR2: MNHNS and SASEGT. Unmatched junction bases numbered 5, after V lost 2 bases and J lost 2 bases. The chain's CDR3 is CASSEYPTGAYEQYF. CDR3 DNA sequence: TGTGCCAGCAGTGAATACCCGACAGGGGCCTACGAGCAGTACTTC.

The chain combines TRBV2 with TRBJ1-5; 10 bases agree with TRBD1. The CDR3 runs to 14 residues. The germline V gene has CDR1 SNHLY and CDR2 FYNNEI. V dropped 6 bases and J dropped 5; count of bases not matched to a gene: 4. CDR3 nucleotides: TGTGCCAGCAGAACGGACAGGGGGTATCAGCCCCAGCATTTT. It specifies CASRTDRGYQPQHF.

The chain links TRBV29-1 to TRBJ2-7; D is ambiguous. Trimming left V 4 bases short and J 2 bases short, with 12 bases between. Germline values: CDR1 SQVTM, CDR2 ANQGSEA. The CDR3 runs to 13 residues. CDR3 in DNA: TGCAGCGTTGGAGACCCTATTACCTACGAGCAGTACGTC. Translating gives CSVGDPITYEQYV.

This chain connects TRBV5-1 to TRBJ1-1, with 7 bases that match TRBD1. Germline CDR1 SGHRS, CDR2 YFSETQ. V lost 3 bases to trimming and J lost 4 bases; unmatched junction nucleotides: 6. There are 14 residues in the CDR3. The CDR3 bases are TGCGCCAGCAGCTCGGGACAGAGCGGCACTGAAGCTTTCTTT. It is translated as CASSSGQSGTEAFF.

This chain links TRBV5-6 with TRBJ1-3; no reliable D call. V was trimmed by 1 base and J by 4 bases, leaving 9 bases between them. Germline V CDR1 and CDR2: SGHDT, YYEEEE. The CDR3 runs 14 residues. Written as DNA, the CDR3 is TGTGCCAGCAGCTTGCGTCCGGGGGGAAACACCATATATTTT. It translates to CASSLRPGGNTIYF.

This clone has just one count. The V and J genes are TRBV5-4 and TRBJ2-1; TRBD2 matches 7 bases. The CDR3 is 15 residues long. The V gene end was trimmed by 3 bases and the J gene end by 5 bases; junction bases not matched to a gene: 8. In germline, CDR1 is SGHNT, CDR2 YYREEE (reference sequence). The CDR3 loop is CASSSRGGPDNEQFF. The CDR3 DNA is TGTGCCAGCAGCTCTCGCGGGGGACCCGACAATGAGCAGTTCTTC.

This clone appeared a few times. This rearrangement joins TRBV2 to TRBJ1-2; D remains ambiguous. V was shortened by 6 bases and J by 4 bases, with 15 bases between the two germline ends. This CDR3 has 14 amino acids. Looked up from germline, CDR1 is SNHLY and CDR2 is FYNNEI. CDR3: CASSAGPAVYGYTF. CDR3 nucleotides: TGTGCCAGCAGCGCCGGGCCCGCCGTCTATGGCTACACCTTC.